This T cell receptor (beta chain) was captured by sequencing in a study of beta chain features in type 1 diabetes. Study-level results: Researchers report that Type 1 diabetes patients had moderately but significantly shorter TCRB CDR3s across all four CD4+ subsets.

Trimming pared 1 base from V and 8 bases from J, leaving 20 bases between. Germline V CDR1 and CDR2: LGHNA, YNFKEQ. This CDR3 contains 16 residues. As every portion of the isolated RNA was reverse transcribed, the sequencing read expressed TCRB transcripts. Repertoires were generated with immunoSEQ multiplex PCR, while TCRdb's copy carries only in-frame clones and drops some. Altogether around 70,000 clones are present, around 49% being singletons, with the ten largest covering 0.65% to 0.75%. About this clone: Antigen unknown.

This TCR came from a man aged 25 to 45 with type 1 diabetes. Material: central memory CD4+ T cells from blood. The V call is TRBV4-2, the J call TRBJ1-1; the D gene is possibly TRBD1 (6 bases). This CDR3 reads CASSQVGGARIPEAFF. As DNA, the CDR3 is TGTGCCAGCAGCCAAGTGGGGGGGGCGCGGATCCCCGAAGCTTTCTTT.